This record concerns one T cell receptor beta chain sequence. This entry comes from a study of memory CD4+ T cells and cytomegalovirus serostatus. Produced via immunoSEQ multiplex PCR; TCRdb's table is partial and in-frame only. Of approximately 40,000 clones listed, around 72% are singletons. The sort gate was single viable CD3+CD4+CD8-CD45RO+ cells for memory CD4+ T cells. V dropped 5 bases and J dropped 4; count of bases not matched to a gene: 7. Germline loops: CDR1 SEHNR, CDR2 FQNEAQ (reference sequence). The CDR3 consists of 14 residues. Source material: memory CD4+ T cells from blood. This receptor was obtained from an adult in good health and CMV-seronegative. The chain employs TRBV7-9 and TRBJ1-2; TRBD1 matches at 7 bases. The CDR3 protein is CASSPRTGVYGYTF. DNA for the CDR3: TGTGCCAGCAGCCCGCGGACAGGAGTCTATGGCTACACCTTC. Based on the CDR3 plus reference TRBV7-9 and TRBJ1-2, the full variable domain is DTGVSQNPRHKITKRGQNVTFRCDPISEHNRLYWYRQTLGQGPEFLTYFQNEAQLEKSRLLSDRFSAERPKGSFSTLEIQRTEQGDSAMYLCASSPRTGVYGYTFGSGTRLTVV.